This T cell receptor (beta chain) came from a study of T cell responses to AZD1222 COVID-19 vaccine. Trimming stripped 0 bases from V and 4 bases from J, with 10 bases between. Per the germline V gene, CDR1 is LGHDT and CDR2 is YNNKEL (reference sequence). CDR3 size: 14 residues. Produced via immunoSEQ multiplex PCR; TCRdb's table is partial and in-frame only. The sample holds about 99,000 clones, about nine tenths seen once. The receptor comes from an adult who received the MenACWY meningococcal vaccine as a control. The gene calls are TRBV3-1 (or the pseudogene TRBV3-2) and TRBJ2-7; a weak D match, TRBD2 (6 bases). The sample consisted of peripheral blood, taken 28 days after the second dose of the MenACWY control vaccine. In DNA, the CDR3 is TGTGCCAGCAGCCAAGATGGAGGGAGATACGAGCAGTACTTC. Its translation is CASSQDGGRYEQYF.